This TCR beta chain came from a study of T cell repertoires in cytomegalovirus infection. At the level of the study: Matching HLA type, along with CMV infection, was indicated by public TCR beta signatures.

The germline V gene has CDR1 SGHTA and CDR2 FQGNSA. Trimming stripped 0 bases from V and 8 bases from J, with 10 bases between. This CDR3 contains 13 residues. Broader study findings: Public TCR beta family frequency separated CMV-and-HLA carriers, including in an independent cohort. The response measured ex vivo was dominated by TCR beta clonotypes (HLA-C-restricted and CMV-specific).

Using its own MiXCR run on the reads, TCRdb lists one record per CDR3 protein. The sample has 200,000 to 300,000 distinct CDR3 sequences; 10% to 15% are singletons. Ten or more counts support this clonotype. The antigen remains undetermined. The chain carries TRBV7-2 and TRBJ1-2, with no clear D. The sequenced sample was PBMCs. This clonotype was sampled from a human donor in good health (CMV status not recorded). Some clones in this sample may be carry-over from other donors' samples. The CDR3 spells CASSLAAMGGYTF. The CDR3 DNA sequence: TGTGCCAGCAGCTTAGCGGCGATGGGGGGCTACACCTTC.